This T cell receptor (beta chain) was recorded in a study of blood T cell repertoires in COVID-19. Study-wide context: The origin of the acute and convalescent COVID-19 samples was the United States, Italy and Spain. From T cells, B-cell-depleted T cells, or PBMCs came the material, which was cDNA or gDNA.

Trimming stripped 1 base from V and 4 bases from J, with 11 bases between. The CDR3 sequence is 15 residues long. Germline lookup yields CDR1 MDHEN and CDR2 SYDVKM. Study processing details: Reference gene primer amplification gave nucleated cell count estimates. Only in-frame clones appear in the TCRdb table, and some are missing; sequencing was by immunoSEQ multiplex PCR. From that table come the V and J calls and clone size; the DNA was used to work out D and trimming. The sample shows about 190,000 clones, around 85% of them seen only once. Sample: peripheral blood. The sequence derives from a man aged 25 to 40 with acute or convalescent COVID-19. The V gene is TRBV28, the J gene TRBJ1-5; D may be TRBD1 (6 bases). The CDR3 spells CASSLSRGANQPQHF. The CDR3 DNA sequence: TGTGCCAGCAGTTTATCGCGGGGGGCGAATCAGCCCCAGCATTTT.